This TCR beta chain was found in a study of spatial heterogeneity in lung cancer. Study information: An average of more than ten raw reads was observed per unique TCR and UMI combination.

Time point indicated: blood at routine non-recurrence follow-up after resection. The authors sequenced whole RNA from tumor, nontumor lung or frozen PBMC without sorting. Germline CDR1 is LGHNA and CDR2 is YSLEER. There are 14 residues in the CDR3. Trimming removed 1 base at V and 4 bases at J, with 11 bases between. This clonotype was counted between two and nine times. TCRdb re-derived calls from the 5' RACE reads in MiXCR, one entry per CDR3 protein. The sample consists of some 110,000 distinct CDR3 sequences, 12% of them appearing once. The clonotype originates from a male donor with early-stage non-small cell lung cancer. The sample consisted of PBMCs, taken at follow-up. The rearrangement joins TRBV4-3 to TRBJ2-7; D unresolved. The CDR3, as DNA: TGCGCCAGCAGCCAAGTCGGAACTGATTACGAGCAGTACTTC. Translated: CASSQVGTDYEQYF.